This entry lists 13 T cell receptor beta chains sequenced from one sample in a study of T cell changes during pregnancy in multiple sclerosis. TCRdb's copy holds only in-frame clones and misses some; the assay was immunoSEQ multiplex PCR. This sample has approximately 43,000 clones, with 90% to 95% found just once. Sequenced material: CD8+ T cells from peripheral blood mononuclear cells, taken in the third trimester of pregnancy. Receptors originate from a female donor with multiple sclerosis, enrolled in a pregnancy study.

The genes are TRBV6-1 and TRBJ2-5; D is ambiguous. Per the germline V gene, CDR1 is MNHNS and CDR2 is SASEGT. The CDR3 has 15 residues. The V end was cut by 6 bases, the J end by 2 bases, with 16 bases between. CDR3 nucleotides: TGTGCCAGCAGCCAAGAGGTCGGTCGGCAAGAGACCCAGTACTTC. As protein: CASSQEVGRQETQYF.

The CDR3 nucleotides are TGTGCCAGCTCACAAGCCAGGACAGAGAACACTGAAGCTTTCTTT. Amino acids: CASSQARTENTEAFF. The chain links TRBV18 to TRBJ1-1; D perhaps matches TRBD1 (6 bases). The CDR3 consists of 15 residues. The germline V gene has CDR1 KGHSH and CDR2 LQKENI. V shed 4 bases and J shed 1 base, with 13 bases lying between them.

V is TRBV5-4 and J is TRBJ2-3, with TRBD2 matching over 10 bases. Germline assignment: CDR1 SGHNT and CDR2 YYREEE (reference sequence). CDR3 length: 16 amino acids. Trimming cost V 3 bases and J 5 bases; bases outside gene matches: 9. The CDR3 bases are TGTGCCAGCAGCTCCTCACTAGCGGGAAATGAAGATACGCAGTATTTT. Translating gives CASSSSLAGNEDTQYF.

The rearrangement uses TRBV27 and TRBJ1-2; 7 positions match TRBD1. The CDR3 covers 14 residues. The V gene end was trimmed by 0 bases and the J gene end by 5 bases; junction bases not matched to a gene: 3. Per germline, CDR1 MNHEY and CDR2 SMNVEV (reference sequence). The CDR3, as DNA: TGTGCCAGCAGTTTATCGCCAGGGGGGTATGGCTACACCTTC. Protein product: CASSLSPGGYGYTF.

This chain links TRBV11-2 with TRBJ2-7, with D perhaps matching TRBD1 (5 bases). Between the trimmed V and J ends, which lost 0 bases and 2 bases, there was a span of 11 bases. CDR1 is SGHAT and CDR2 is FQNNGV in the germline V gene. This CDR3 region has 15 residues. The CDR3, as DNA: TGTGCCAGCAGCTTAGAGGGCGCAGGGCCCTACGAGCAGTACTTC. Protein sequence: CASSLEGAGPYEQYF. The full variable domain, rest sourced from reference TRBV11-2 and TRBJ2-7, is EAGVAQSPRYKIIEKRQSVAFWCNPISGHATLYWYQQILGQGPKLLIQFQNNGVVDDSQLPKDRFSAERLKGVDSTLKIQPAKLEDSAVYLCASSLEGAGPYEQYFGPGTRLTVT.

CDR3 loop: CASGQGRVPQHF. In DNA form, the CDR3 reads TGTGCCAGCGGACAGGGCCGCGTGCCCCAGCATTTT. The chain joins TRBV6-5 to TRBJ1-5, with 8 bases lining up with TRBD1. CDR1 MNHEY and CDR2 SVGAGI come from the germline V gene. V shed 8 bases and J 9 bases; nucleotides not matched to a gene: 6. The CDR3 extends over 12 amino acids.

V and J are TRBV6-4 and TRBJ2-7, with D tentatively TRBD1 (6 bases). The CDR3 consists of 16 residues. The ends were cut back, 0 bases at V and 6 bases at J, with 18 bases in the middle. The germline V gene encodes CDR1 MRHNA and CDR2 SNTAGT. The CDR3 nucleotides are TGTGCCAGCAGTGACTCGATAGAAGGGGGACGGCGCGAGCAGTACTTC. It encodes CASSDSIEGGRREQYF.

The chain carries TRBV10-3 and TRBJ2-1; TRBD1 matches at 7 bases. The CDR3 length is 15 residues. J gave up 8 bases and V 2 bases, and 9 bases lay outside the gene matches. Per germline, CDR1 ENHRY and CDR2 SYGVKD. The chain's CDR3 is CAISEPTDRVDEQFF. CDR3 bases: TGTGCCATCAGTGAGCCAACCGACAGGGTCGATGAGCAGTTCTTC.

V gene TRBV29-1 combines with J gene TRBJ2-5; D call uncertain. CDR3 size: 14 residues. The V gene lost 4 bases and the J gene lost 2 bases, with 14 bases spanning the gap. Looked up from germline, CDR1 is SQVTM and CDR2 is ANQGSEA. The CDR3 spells CSVGRSYQQETQYF. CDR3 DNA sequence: TGCAGCGTTGGTCGGTCCTACCAACAAGAGACCCAGTACTTC.

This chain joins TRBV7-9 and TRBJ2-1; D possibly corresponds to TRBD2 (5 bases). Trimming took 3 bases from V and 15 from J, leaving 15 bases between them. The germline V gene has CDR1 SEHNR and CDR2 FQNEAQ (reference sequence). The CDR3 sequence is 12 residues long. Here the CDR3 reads CASSFLVGEAFF. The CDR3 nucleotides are TGTGCCAGCAGCTTTCTGGTGGGAGAGGCGTTCTTC.

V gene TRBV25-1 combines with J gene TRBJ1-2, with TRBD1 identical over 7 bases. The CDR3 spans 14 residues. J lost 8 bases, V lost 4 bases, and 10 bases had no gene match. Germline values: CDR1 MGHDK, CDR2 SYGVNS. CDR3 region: CASSVAGGYSGYTF. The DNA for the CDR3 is TGTGCCAGCAGTGTTGCAGGGGGGTACAGCGGCTACACCTTC.

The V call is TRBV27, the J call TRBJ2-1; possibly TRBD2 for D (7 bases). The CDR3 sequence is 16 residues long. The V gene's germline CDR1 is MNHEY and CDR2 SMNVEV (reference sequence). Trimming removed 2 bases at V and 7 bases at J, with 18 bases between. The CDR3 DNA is TGTGCCAGCAGTTTAAGCGCGGGAGACAGGATAAATGAGCAGTTCTTC. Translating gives CASSLSAGDRINEQFF.

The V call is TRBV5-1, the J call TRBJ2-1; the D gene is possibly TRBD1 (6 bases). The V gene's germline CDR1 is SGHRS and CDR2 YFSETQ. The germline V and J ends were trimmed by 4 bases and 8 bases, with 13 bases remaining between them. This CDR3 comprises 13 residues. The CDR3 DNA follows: TGCGCCAGCAGCCAGCCGACAGGCGATGAGCAGTTCTTC. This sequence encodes CASSQPTGDEQFF.